Reported below is one T cell receptor beta chain. Its antigen is currently unknown. Combining a sample-barcoded 5' primer with a J-beta primer mix, a second PCR ran for roughly 6 to 11 cycles. TCRdb independently ran MiXCR on the 5' RACE reads; one entry per CDR3 protein. The sample yields about 730,000 distinct CDR3 sequences, 40% to 45% seen once. This sample was included in a study of blood T cells in healthy people across ages. There are 15 residues in the CDR3. V was cut by 0 bases and J by 6 bases, with 15 bases left in between. Per germline, CDR1 SGHVS and CDR2 FNYEAQ. Sample donors were healthy Caucasian individuals that came from Russia, aged roughly 6 to 100. Study-level points and caveats: With age, beta diversity per million T cells declined roughly linearly, significantly by 40. Fewer expanded clones and more diversity marked long-lived versus aged donors. Lack of knowledge of donor CMV status possibly confounded expanded clonotype changes.

V usage is TRBV7-6 and J usage is TRBJ2-7, with D perhaps matching TRBD1 (6 bases). Sample: blood. This TCR derives from a woman aged 55-69 years in good health. DNA for the CDR3: TGTGCCAGCAGCTTAGCGGGACAATTGTACGGCGAGCAGTACTTC. Translation gives CASSLAGQLYGEQYF. The whole variable domain, filled in from reference TRBV7-6 and TRBJ2-7, reads GAGVSQSPRYKVTKRGQDVALRCDPISGHVSLYWYRQALGQGPEFLTYFNYEAQQDKSGLPNDRFSAERPEGSISTLTIQRTEQRDSAMYRCASSLAGQLYGEQYFGPGTRLTVT.